The clone carrying this T cell receptor beta chain has a handful of counts. The antigen remains undetermined. Cultured CD4+ T cells had their DNA profiled by the Oncomine TCR Beta short-read assay. Extraction of genomic DNA was performed on cultured CD4+ T cells. TCRdb re-called the PCR reads with MiXCR, one entry per CDR3 protein. The top ten clones hold 7.2% of a sample with 20,000 to 25,000 distinct CDR3 sequences, about 40% of them seen once. The sample's treatment: roughly 11-day PBMC culture with coronavirus spike peptide pools or control peptides (ViraFEST assay). CDR1 MNHEY and CDR2 SVGAGI come from the germline V gene. The V gene lost 4 bases and the J gene lost 2 bases, with 11 bases spanning the gap. This CDR3 is built from 14 residues. This entry belongs to a study of vaccination and CD4 T cells after COVID-19. Overall study: Each control was exposed to a CEFX pool, an HIV-1 Nef pool, or no peptide at all.

Source material: CD4+ T cells from blood, cultured in vitro. The receptor's source is a human donor who had recovered from COVID-19. The chain combines TRBV6-5 with TRBJ2-5; D gene ambiguous. CDR3 protein: CASSWAAGQETQYF. CDR3 nucleotides: TGTGCCAGCAGTTGGGCCGCCGGGCAAGAGACCCAGTACTTC.